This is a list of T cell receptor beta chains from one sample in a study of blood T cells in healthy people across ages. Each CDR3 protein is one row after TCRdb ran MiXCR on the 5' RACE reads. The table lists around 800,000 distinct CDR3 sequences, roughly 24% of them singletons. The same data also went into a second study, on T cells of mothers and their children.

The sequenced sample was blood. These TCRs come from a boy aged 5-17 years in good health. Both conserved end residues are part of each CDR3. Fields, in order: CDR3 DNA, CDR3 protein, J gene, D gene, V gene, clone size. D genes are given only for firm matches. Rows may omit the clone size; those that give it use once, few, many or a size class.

CDR3 DNA: TGTGCCAGCAGCCCGGGGCGGGACGAGCAGTACTTC; CDR3 protein: CASSPGRDEQYF; J gene: TRBJ2-7; D gene: NA; V gene: TRBV7-6; clone size: many
CDR3 DNA: TGTGCCAGCAGTTACAGGGGAGAGACCCAGTACTTC; CDR3 protein: CASSYRGETQYF; J gene: TRBJ2-5; D gene: NA; V gene: TRBV6-6; clone size: many
CDR3 DNA: TGTGCCAGCAGCCCAGGGACTAGCGGGACCTACAATGAGCAGTTCTTC; CDR3 protein: CASSPGTSGTYNEQFF; J gene: TRBJ2-1; D gene: TRBD2; V gene: TRBV28; clone size: NA
CDR3 DNA: TGTGCCTGGACTGGGGGAAGGAGGAGAAACATTCAGTACTTC; CDR3 protein: CAWTGGRRRNIQYF; J gene: TRBJ2-4; D gene: NA; V gene: TRBV30; clone size: few
CDR3 DNA: TGCGCCAGCAGCTTGGCCGGGACACGGAAGGAGAACACCGGGGAGCTGTTTTTT; CDR3 protein: CASSLAGTRKENTGELFF; J gene: TRBJ2-2; D gene: NA; V gene: TRBV5-1; clone size: few
CDR3 DNA: TGCAGTGCCTACATTCGACTAGGGCTCACAGATACGCAGTATTTT; CDR3 protein: CSAYIRLGLTDTQYF; J gene: TRBJ2-3; D gene: NA; V gene: TRBV20-1; clone size: NA
CDR3 DNA: TGTGCCAGCAGTACTGGGACTTTCCGATACACAGATACGCAGTATTTT; CDR3 protein: CASSTGTFRYTDTQYF; J gene: TRBJ2-3; D gene: NA; V gene: TRBV12-3/TRBV12-4; clone size: few
CDR3 DNA: TGTGCCAGCAGCTTACAGGGGTTAGCCTACGAGCAGTACTTC; CDR3 protein: CASSLQGLAYEQYF; J gene: TRBJ2-7; D gene: NA; V gene: TRBV11-2; clone size: few
CDR3 DNA: TGTGCCAGCAGCTTGGCAACCTACACCGGGGAGCTGTTTTTT; CDR3 protein: CASSLATYTGELFF; J gene: TRBJ2-2; D gene: NA; V gene: TRBV7-8; clone size: NA
CDR3 DNA: TGTGCCAGCAGTGCTACCGGGACAGCCTACACAGATACGCAGTATTTT; CDR3 protein: CASSATGTAYTDTQYF; J gene: TRBJ2-3; D gene: TRBD1; V gene: TRBV6-1; clone size: few
CDR3 DNA: TGTGCCATCAGTGAAGCGGGGACAGCGGGGACTGAAGCTTTCTTT; CDR3 protein: CAISEAGTAGTEAFF; J gene: TRBJ1-1; D gene: TRBD1; V gene: TRBV10-3; clone size: few
CDR3 DNA: TGTGCCAGCAGCTGGGCAGGGGGGGAGAATGAAAAACTGTTTTTT; CDR3 protein: CASSWAGGENEKLFF; J gene: TRBJ1-4; D gene: TRBD1; V gene: TRBV5-5; clone size: few
CDR3 DNA: TGTGCCAGCAGACCAGACACACGGTACGAGCAGTACTTC; CDR3 protein: CASRPDTRYEQYF; J gene: TRBJ2-7; D gene: NA; V gene: TRBV6-2/TRBV6-3; clone size: NA
CDR3 DNA: TGTGCCAGCAGCCAATATGACAGGGAGCAAGAGACCCAGTACTTC; CDR3 protein: CASSQYDREQETQYF; J gene: TRBJ2-5; D gene: TRBD1; V gene: TRBV14; clone size: once
CDR3 DNA: TGTGCCAGCAGTTCAGCCGGGCAGGGGAATCAGCCCCAGCATTTT; CDR3 protein: CASSSAGQGNQPQHF; J gene: TRBJ1-5; D gene: NA; V gene: TRBV28; clone size: few
CDR3 DNA: TGCAGCGTCTCGGGACAGCCGAACACCGGGGAGCTGTTTTTT; CDR3 protein: CSVSGQPNTGELFF; J gene: TRBJ2-2; D gene: TRBD1; V gene: TRBV29-1; clone size: few
CDR3 DNA: TGTGCCAGCAGCTTGGCCGGCGGAGCTGGTGGCTACACCTTC; CDR3 protein: CASSLAGGAGGYTF; J gene: TRBJ1-2; D gene: NA; V gene: TRBV5-4; clone size: few
CDR3 DNA: TGCAGTGCTAGCCGAGCGGGGGGCGCGAACACCGGGGAGCTGTTTTTT; CDR3 protein: CSASRAGGANTGELFF; J gene: TRBJ2-2; D gene: TRBD2; V gene: TRBV20-1; clone size: few
CDR3 DNA: TGTGCCAGCAGCTTAGGGGTTAGCGGGGCCGCGGAGACCCAGTACTTC; CDR3 protein: CASSLGVSGAAETQYF; J gene: TRBJ2-5; D gene: TRBD2; V gene: TRBV7-9; clone size: few
CDR3 DNA: TGTGCTAGTGGTTGGGGACAGTCGGGCCCCTACGAGCAGTACTTC; CDR3 protein: CASGWGQSGPYEQYF; J gene: TRBJ2-7; D gene: TRBD1; V gene: TRBV12-5; clone size: NA
CDR3 DNA: TGTGCCAGCAGGATGGACAGAGCCTATAATTCACCCCTCCACTTT; CDR3 protein: CASRMDRAYNSPLHF; J gene: TRBJ1-6; D gene: NA; V gene: TRBV14; clone size: few
CDR3 DNA: TGTGCCAGCAGCTCCGACTGGGGTGGAAACACCATATATTTT; CDR3 protein: CASSSDWGGNTIYF; J gene: TRBJ1-3; D gene: NA; V gene: TRBV7-9; clone size: NA
CDR3 DNA: TGTGCCAGCAGTTATCTACGGGGCTCCGAGCAGTACTTC; CDR3 protein: CASSYLRGSEQYF; J gene: TRBJ2-7; D gene: NA; V gene: TRBV6-5; clone size: few
CDR3 DNA: TGTGCCAGCAGCCAAGATCGCCTAGCGGGGGACAATGAGCAGTTCTTC; CDR3 protein: CASSQDRLAGDNEQFF; J gene: TRBJ2-1; D gene: TRBD2; V gene: TRBV3-1; clone size: few
CDR3 DNA: TGCAGTGCTAGAGATTTTGCAGGGCCTGGAAACACCATATATTTT; CDR3 protein: CSARDFAGPGNTIYF; J gene: TRBJ1-3; D gene: NA; V gene: TRBV20-1; clone size: NA
CDR3 DNA: TGCAGTGCTAAAGCGGGGGAAGTCACAGATACGCAGTATTTT; CDR3 protein: CSAKAGEVTDTQYF; J gene: TRBJ2-3; D gene: TRBD2; V gene: TRBV20-1; clone size: few
CDR3 DNA: TGCGCCAGCAGCTTGGAGCCCTCGGGGGCCAACGTCCTGACTTTC; CDR3 protein: CASSLEPSGANVLTF; J gene: TRBJ2-6; D gene: NA; V gene: TRBV5-1; clone size: NA
CDR3 DNA: TGTGCCAGCACCTCTGGGGGGACGGGATACTACGAGCAGTACTTC; CDR3 protein: CASTSGGTGYYEQYF; J gene: TRBJ2-7; D gene: NA; V gene: TRBV6-1; clone size: few
CDR3 DNA: TGCAGTGCCAGAGCTGGGGGCGGCCACGAGCAGTACTTC; CDR3 protein: CSARAGGGHEQYF; J gene: TRBJ2-7; D gene: NA; V gene: TRBV20-1; clone size: NA
CDR3 DNA: TGTGCCAGCAGTCCGGACAGGGGGACGCAGTATTTT; CDR3 protein: CASSPDRGTQYF; J gene: TRBJ2-3; D gene: TRBD1; V gene: TRBV28; clone size: NA
CDR3 DNA: TGCAGCGCAGTGCCAGGGGCCGGTGGGTACTATGGCTACACCTTC; CDR3 protein: CSAVPGAGGYYGYTF; J gene: TRBJ1-2; D gene: NA; V gene: TRBV29-1; clone size: NA
CDR3 DNA: TGCGCCAGCAGCTTCGGATTGGGGGCTACTTACAATGAGCAGTTCTTC; CDR3 protein: CASSFGLGATYNEQFF; J gene: TRBJ2-1; D gene: NA; V gene: TRBV5-1; clone size: NA
CDR3 DNA: TGTGCCAGCAGTCGGACTAGCGGGGGCCTCCCGGAGACCCAGTGCTTC; CDR3 protein: CASSRTSGGLPETQCF; J gene: TRBJ2-5; D gene: TRBD2; V gene: TRBV28; clone size: NA
CDR3 DNA: TGTGCCAGCAGCCAGCGGCGGACTAGCACAGATACGCAGTATTTT; CDR3 protein: CASSQRRTSTDTQYF; J gene: TRBJ2-3; D gene: NA; V gene: TRBV3-1; clone size: NA
CDR3 DNA: TGTGCCAGCAGCTTAGCTGTGACAGGGGTTGGAGATACGCAGTATTTT; CDR3 protein: CASSLAVTGVGDTQYF; J gene: TRBJ2-3; D gene: TRBD1; V gene: TRBV11-2; clone size: NA
CDR3 DNA: TGCAGTGCTACGACAGGGCACCCCTCGGCCACTGAAGCTTTCTTT; CDR3 protein: CSATTGHPSATEAFF; J gene: TRBJ1-1; D gene: TRBD1; V gene: TRBV20-1; clone size: few
CDR3 DNA: TGTGCCAGCAGCAGGACCGCGAGGGAGCAGTACTTC; CDR3 protein: CASSRTAREQYF; J gene: TRBJ2-7; D gene: NA; V gene: TRBV28; clone size: few
CDR3 DNA: TGCAGTGCTACCGGGACAGGGGAGGATGGCTACACCTTC; CDR3 protein: CSATGTGEDGYTF; J gene: TRBJ1-2; D gene: TRBD1; V gene: TRBV20-1; clone size: NA
CDR3 DNA: TGTGCCAGCAGCTGGGGTAGCAATCAGCCCCAGCATTTT; CDR3 protein: CASSWGSNQPQHF; J gene: TRBJ1-5; D gene: NA; V gene: TRBV14; clone size: NA
CDR3 DNA: TGCAGTGCTAGAGACACGAGCACAGATACGCAGTATTTT; CDR3 protein: CSARDTSTDTQYF; J gene: TRBJ2-3; D gene: NA; V gene: TRBV20-1; clone size: NA
CDR3 DNA: TGTGCCAGCATCGACCAAGAGACCCAGTACTTC; CDR3 protein: CASIDQETQYF; J gene: TRBJ2-5; D gene: NA; V gene: TRBV27; clone size: NA
CDR3 DNA: TGCAGTGCTAGAGATAGTCTTGGCAGGACTTACCAAGAGACCCAGTACTTC; CDR3 protein: CSARDSLGRTYQETQYF; J gene: TRBJ2-5; D gene: NA; V gene: TRBV20-1; clone size: NA
CDR3 DNA: TGTGCCATCAGTACGCAGGACCGCCGAGAGACCCAGTACTTC; CDR3 protein: CAISTQDRRETQYF; J gene: TRBJ2-5; D gene: NA; V gene: TRBV10-3; clone size: few